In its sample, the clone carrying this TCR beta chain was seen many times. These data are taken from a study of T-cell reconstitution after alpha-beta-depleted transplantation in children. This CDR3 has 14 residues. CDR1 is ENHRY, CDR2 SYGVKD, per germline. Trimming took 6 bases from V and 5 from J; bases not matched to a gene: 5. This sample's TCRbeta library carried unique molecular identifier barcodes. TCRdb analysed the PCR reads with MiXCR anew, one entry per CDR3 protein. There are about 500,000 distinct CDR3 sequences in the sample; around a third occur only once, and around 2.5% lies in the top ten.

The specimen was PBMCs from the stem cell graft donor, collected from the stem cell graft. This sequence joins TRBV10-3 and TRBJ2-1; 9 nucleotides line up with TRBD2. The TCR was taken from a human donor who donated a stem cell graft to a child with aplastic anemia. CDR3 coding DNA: TGTGCCATCAGAAAGGGACTAGCCGACAATGAGCAGTTCTTC. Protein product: CAIRKGLADNEQFF.